This T cell receptor beta chain originates from a study of T cell responses to AZD1222 COVID-19 vaccine. Overall study context: Analyses pooled second doses at about 4 or about 12 weeks. The study, taken as a whole, reports: Every sample of the repertoires postdated the peak T cell response. Among spike-specific TCRs, nearly half reportedly target unmutated variant regions.

This CDR3 contains 14 residues. Germline V CDR1 and CDR2: MNHEY, SVGAGI. V shed 4 bases and J shed 3 bases, with 9 bases lying between them. Assay used: immunoSEQ multiplex PCR; TCRdb lists only in-frame clones, some missing. The profile covers roughly 70,000 clones, with around 85% appearing a single time and 20% taken by the ten largest. As regards this clone: Antigen specificity is unknown.

This material consisted of peripheral blood, taken on day 0 of AZD1222 vaccination. This sequence joins TRBV6-5 and TRBJ1-4; the D gene is possibly TRBD1 (5 bases). The TCR was taken from an adult in good health. The CDR3 loop is CASSWGRPNEKLFF. The CDR3 DNA reads TGTGCCAGCAGTTGGGGACGGCCTAATGAAAAACTGTTTTTT.